Below, 14 T cell receptor beta chains from the same sample are listed, as sequenced in a study of vaccination effects on CD4 cells after COVID-19. Antigen-specific CD4+ T cells were expanded (with viral peptide pools) by the ViraFEST assay ahead of sequencing. CD4+ T cells were isolated after less than 13 days of culture. Here immunoSEQ multiplex PCR was the method, and the copy in TCRdb shows in-frame clones only, minus some. Here the sample spans around 13,000 clones, around 76% being singletons. No cognate antigen is known for these TCRs. Sample: CD4+ T cells from PBMCs cultured with HCoV-229E spike peptides, taken before COVID-19 vaccination. The source of these receptors is a human donor who received a COVID-19 vaccine.

This clone was counted once. J is TRBJ2-7 and V is TRBV29-1; the match to TRBD2 covers 7 bases. CDR3 length equals 14 residues. The ends lost 2 bases at V and 6 bases at J; junction bases unmatched: 10. Germline V gene data show CDR1 as SQVTM and CDR2 as ANQGSEA. CDR3 DNA sequence: TGCAGCGTTGAAACAACGACTAGCCGGGCCGAGCAGTACTTC. Its translation is CSVETTTSRAEQYF.

The chain uses TRBV27 and TRBJ1-4, with 8 bases fitting TRBD1. The germline V gene encodes CDR1 MNHEY and CDR2 SMNVEV (reference sequence). V lost 8 bases to trimming and J lost 3 bases; unmatched junction nucleotides: 20. The length of the CDR3 is 19 residues. This chain's CDR3 is CASRFSGSGGVVANEKLFF. CDR3 DNA: TGTGCCAGCCGGTTCTCGGGGTCAGGGGGCGTTGTGGCTAATGAAAAACTGTTTTTT.

This clone has a single count. The chain carries TRBV7-9 and TRBJ2-5, with 11 bases fitting TRBD1. Germline CDR1 SEHNR, CDR2 FQNEAQ (reference sequence). Germline trimming cut 8 bases from V and 1 base from J; bases unmatched to any gene: 6. The CDR3 contains 15 residues. CDR3 coding DNA: TGTGCCAGCGTGGTGGGGACAGGGGGCCAAGAGACCCAGTACTTC. Translated: CASVVGTGGQETQYF.

The chain combines TRBV7-3 with TRBJ2-3, with D perhaps being TRBD1 or TRBD2 (5 bases each). Trimming removed 4 bases from V and 0 bases from J, with 8 bases in between. The germline V gene encodes CDR1 SGHTA and CDR2 FQGTGA. The CDR3 contains 14 residues. CDR3 protein: CASSSGASTDTQYF. The CDR3 nucleotides read TGTGCCAGCAGCTCCGGGGCGAGCACAGATACGCAGTATTTT.

The DNA for the CDR3 is TGTGCCAGCACAGGGGGGACAGGGGGCGTTGGAAACACCATATATTTT. Protein sequence: CASTGGTGGVGNTIYF. The rearrangement joins TRBV21-1 to TRBJ1-3; the table calls TRBD1, which could not be checked here. TRBV21-1 is a documented pseudogene. The CDR3 has 16 amino acids.

CDR3 DNA: TGTGCCAGTCAATTGGGGGGCAATCAGCCCCAGCATTTT. This gives the protein CASQLGGNQPQHF. The chain carries TRBV19 and TRBJ1-5; possible D gene TRBD1, 5 bases. The CDR3 loop spans 13 amino acids. Germline V gene sequence: CDR1 LNHDA, CDR2 SQIVND (reference sequence). V gave up 8 bases and J gave up 2 bases, with 10 bases separating them. The full variable domain, with the rest looked up from reference TRBV19 and TRBJ1-5, is DGGITQSPKYLFRKEGQNVTLSCEQNLNHDAMYWYRQDPGQGLRLIYYSQIVNDFQKGDIAEGYSVSREKKESFPLTVTSAQKNPTAFYLCASQLGGNQPQHFGDGTRLSIL.

This clone was seen only a few times. The genes are TRBV5-6 and TRBJ2-7; 10 bases agree with TRBD1. The CDR3 runs to 16 residues. The ends lost 1 base at V and 0 bases at J; junction bases unmatched: 4. Per germline, CDR1 SGHDT and CDR2 YYEEEE. DNA of the CDR3: TGTGCCAGCAGCTTGACGGGACAGGGGTTCTCCTACGAGCAGTACTTC. This codes for CASSLTGQGFSYEQYF. Full variable domain (missing parts from reference TRBV5-6 and TRBJ2-7): DAGVTQSPTHLIKTRGQQVTLRCSPKSGHDTVSWYQQALGQGPQFIFQYYEEEERQRGNFPDRFSGHQFPNYSSELNVNALLLGDSALYLCASSLTGQGFSYEQYFGPGTRLTVT.

Comment on this clone: A read error may account for a junction end that differs from germline. The chain recombines TRBV3-1 (or the pseudogene TRBV3-2) with TRBJ1-4, with D possibly TRBD1 on 6 matching bases. This CDR3 has 15 amino acids. Germline V gene lookup returns CDR1 LGHDT and CDR2 YNNKEL (reference sequence). CDR3 bases: TGTGCCAGCAGTCAAGGGCACAGGGTGATTGAAAAACTGTTTTTT. Translated, it gives CASSQGHRVIEKLFF.

The chain carries TRBV4-2 and TRBJ2-7; 9 nucleotides align to TRBD1. V gave up 1 base and J gave up 2 bases; unmatched junction bases: 0. The germline V gene encodes CDR1 LGHNA and CDR2 YNFKEQ. This CDR3 has 14 amino acids. CDR3 residues: CASSQGDRAYEQYF. The CDR3 coding sequence is TGTGCCAGCAGCCAAGGGGACAGGGCCTACGAGCAGTACTTC.

This clone was seen more than once but under ten times. The chain combines TRBV5-4 with TRBJ1-2; D uncertain. The CDR3 is 13 residues long. V was shortened by 3 bases and J by 7 bases, with 13 bases between the two germline ends. Germline-derived CDR1 and CDR2 are SGHNT and YYREEE (reference sequence). The CDR3 DNA sequence: TGTGCCAGCAGCTATGGGTCACGGGGTGGCTACACCTTC. Protein sequence: CASSYGSRGGYTF.

The chain carries TRBV27 and TRBJ2-2; no definite D call. The CDR3 consists of 15 residues. Germline CDR1 reads MNHEY; CDR2 reads SMNVEV (reference sequence). V lost 5 bases and J lost 4, with 14 bases in between. DNA for the CDR3: TGTGCCAGCAGTCCTAGTCTCGTGGGCACCGGGGAGCTGTTTTTT. It specifies CASSPSLVGTGELFF.

This clone was counted once. The V and J genes are TRBV2 and TRBJ1-6; D gene unclear. The V end lost 6 bases, the J end lost 7 bases, and 16 bases lay between the germline ends. Germline CDR1 SNHLY, CDR2 FYNNEI. This CDR3 has 15 residues. CDR3 amino acids: CASSRRTSGNSPLHF. The CDR3 DNA is TGTGCCAGCAGCCGACGGACTTCGGGGAATTCACCCCTCCACTTT.

The chain couples TRBV7-2 to TRBJ2-1; possibly TRBD1 for D (5 bases). V shed 6 bases and J shed 6 bases, with 21 bases lying between them. CDR3 length equals 16 residues. The germline gives CDR1 SGHTA, CDR2 FQGNSA. DNA for the CDR3: TGTGCCAGCAGTATATATGGGGCTAGGTTTGTCAATGAGCAGTTCTTC. This encodes CASSIYGARFVNEQFF.

The rearrangement uses TRBV6-5 and TRBJ1-1, with D perhaps matching TRBD1 (6 bases). Deletions cut 10 bases from V and 7 bases from J, with 16 bases between. In germline, CDR1 is MNHEY, CDR2 SVGAGI. This CDR3 region has 12 residues. CDR3 sequence: CATHRQGLEAFF. In DNA, the CDR3 is TGTGCCACCCACCGGCAGGGGCTTGAAGCTTTCTTT.